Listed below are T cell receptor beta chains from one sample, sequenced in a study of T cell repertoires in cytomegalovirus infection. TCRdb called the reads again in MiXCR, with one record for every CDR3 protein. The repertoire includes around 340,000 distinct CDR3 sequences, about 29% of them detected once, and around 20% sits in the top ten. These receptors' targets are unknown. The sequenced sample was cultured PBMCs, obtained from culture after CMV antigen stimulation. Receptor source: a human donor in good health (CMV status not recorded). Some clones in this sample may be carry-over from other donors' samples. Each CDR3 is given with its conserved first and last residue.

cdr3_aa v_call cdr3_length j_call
CASSARDRSYEQYF TRBV7-9 14 TRBJ2-7
CASRGGRGYGYTF TRBV6-5 13 TRBJ1-2
CASRPQGATNEKLFF TRBV6-2/TRBV6-3 15 TRBJ1-4
CSASYRGTGPQGYTF TRBV20-1 15 TRBJ1-2
CASSPSGRVEAFF TRBV5-1 13 TRBJ1-1
CAWSGGLAAYNEQFF TRBV30 15 TRBJ2-1
CASTRKFSGTSTDTQYF TRBV6-5 17 TRBJ2-3
CASSYPTGFREDEQFF TRBV6-2/TRBV6-3 16 TRBJ2-1
CASSRTDYEQYF TRBV12-3/TRBV12-4 12 TRBJ2-7
CASSYREGMNTEAFF TRBV6-1 15 TRBJ1-1
CASSLSYSGNTIYF TRBV12-3/TRBV12-4 14 TRBJ1-3
CASNAYGAYNEQFF TRBV19 14 TRBJ2-1
CASSSWGDGYQPQHF TRBV7-2 15 TRBJ1-5
CSALRDPSSYEQYF TRBV20-1 14 TRBJ2-7
CSAPWTSDGGELFF TRBV20-1 14 TRBJ2-2
CASSPLTSLGDNEQFF TRBV11-2 16 TRBJ2-1
CAISESVWTEAFF TRBV10-3 13 TRBJ1-1
CASGPGQLQETQYF TRBV12-5 14 TRBJ2-5
CAISIPGTSGAYEQYF TRBV10-3 16 TRBJ2-7
CASSQAGGAYGYTF TRBV4-2 14 TRBJ1-2
CASGGGRAESTDTQYF TRBV6-1 16 TRBJ2-3
CASSEIAGVDEQFF TRBV2 14 TRBJ2-1
CASSLRQGDSEAQYF TRBV4-1 15 TRBJ2-5
CASSYPPGQGTPRSYEQYF TRBV6-6 19 TRBJ2-7
CSVDRGQGVCEQYF TRBV29-1 14 TRBJ2-7
CASSSQGASEAFF TRBV7-2 13 TRBJ1-1
CASSLAGGGEKLFF TRBV7-9 14 TRBJ1-4
CASSIKGSNQPQHF TRBV19 14 TRBJ1-5
CASSPGTAMNTEAFF TRBV19 15 TRBJ1-1
CASSLLTGSKNIQYF TRBV28 15 TRBJ2-4
CASSPSSSNQPQHF TRBV18 14 TRBJ1-5
CASSGSGTGFQTQYF TRBV6-1 15 TRBJ2-5
CASRPSLGQSMNTEAFF TRBV6-1 17 TRBJ1-1
CASSVHYSNQPQHF TRBV4-1 14 TRBJ1-5
CASSPSTGRSNQPQHF TRBV19 16 TRBJ1-5
CASSVRGSQETQYF TRBV7-9 14 TRBJ2-5
CASSRDREHEQYF TRBV7-3 13 TRBJ2-7
CAISESTRVDTQYF TRBV10-3 14 TRBJ2-3
CSARDQGRSSYEQYF TRBV20-1 15 TRBJ2-7
CASSGTANSPLHF TRBV7-9 13 TRBJ1-6
CASSLVEFLNTEAFF TRBV7-6 15 TRBJ1-1
CASSSGTSPLHF TRBV28 12 TRBJ1-6
CASRSTGTGNTIYF TRBV7-8 14 TRBJ1-3
CASSSTGLGYGYTF TRBV7-9 14 TRBJ1-2
CAISESVYNEQFF TRBV10-3 13 TRBJ2-1
CASSGRIGREAFF TRBV7-6 13 TRBJ1-1
CASAGQASYEQYF TRBV19 13 TRBJ2-7
CASSLVRIPNTEAFF TRBV7-2 15 TRBJ1-1
CASSGANTGELFF TRBV6-2/TRBV6-3 13 TRBJ2-2
CASSLAPGQGRVNTEAFF TRBV7-6 18 TRBJ1-1
CAISERKAPTSTDTQYF TRBV10-3 17 TRBJ2-3
CASSMPPGTGIDEAFF TRBV19 16 TRBJ1-1
CASGSARGQTYEQYF TRBV12-5 15 TRBJ2-7